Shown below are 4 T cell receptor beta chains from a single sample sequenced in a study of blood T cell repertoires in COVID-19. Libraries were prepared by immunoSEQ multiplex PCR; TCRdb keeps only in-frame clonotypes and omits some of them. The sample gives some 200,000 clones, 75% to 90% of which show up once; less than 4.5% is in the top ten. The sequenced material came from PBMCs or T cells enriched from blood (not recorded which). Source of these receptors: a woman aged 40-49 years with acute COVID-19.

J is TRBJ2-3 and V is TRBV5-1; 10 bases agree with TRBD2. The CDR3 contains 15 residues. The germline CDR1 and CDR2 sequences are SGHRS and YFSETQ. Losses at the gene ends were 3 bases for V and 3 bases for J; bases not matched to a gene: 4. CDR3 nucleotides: TGCGCCAGCAGCTCACTAGCGGGGTTAACAGATACGCAGTATTTT. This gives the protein CASSSLAGLTDTQYF.

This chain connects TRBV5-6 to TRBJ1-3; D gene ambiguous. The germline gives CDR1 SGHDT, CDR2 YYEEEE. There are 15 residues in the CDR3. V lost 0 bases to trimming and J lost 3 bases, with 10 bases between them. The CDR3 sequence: CASSLDRVHGNTIYF. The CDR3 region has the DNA TGTGCCAGCAGCTTGGATCGGGTTCATGGAAACACCATATATTTT.

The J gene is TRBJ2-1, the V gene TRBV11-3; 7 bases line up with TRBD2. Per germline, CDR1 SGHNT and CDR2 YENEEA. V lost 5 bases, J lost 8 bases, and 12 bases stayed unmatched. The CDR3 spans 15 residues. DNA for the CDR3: TGTGCCAGCAGCCCTCCAGCGGGGAAAAGGGATGAGCAGTTCTTC. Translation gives CASSPPAGKRDEQFF. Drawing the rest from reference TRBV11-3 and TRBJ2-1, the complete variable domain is EAGVVQSPRYKIIEKKQPVAFWCNPISGHNTLYWYLQNLGQGPELLIRYENEEAVDDSQLPKDRFSAERLKGVDSTLKIQPAELGDSAVYLCASSPPAGKRDEQFFGPGTRLTVL.

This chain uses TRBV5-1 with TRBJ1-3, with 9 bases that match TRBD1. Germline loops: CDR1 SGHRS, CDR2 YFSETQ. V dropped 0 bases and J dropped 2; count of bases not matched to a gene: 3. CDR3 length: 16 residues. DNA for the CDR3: TGCGCCAGCAGCTTGGGGGGGACAGGGACTGGAAACACCATATATTTT. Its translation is CASSLGGTGTGNTIYF.